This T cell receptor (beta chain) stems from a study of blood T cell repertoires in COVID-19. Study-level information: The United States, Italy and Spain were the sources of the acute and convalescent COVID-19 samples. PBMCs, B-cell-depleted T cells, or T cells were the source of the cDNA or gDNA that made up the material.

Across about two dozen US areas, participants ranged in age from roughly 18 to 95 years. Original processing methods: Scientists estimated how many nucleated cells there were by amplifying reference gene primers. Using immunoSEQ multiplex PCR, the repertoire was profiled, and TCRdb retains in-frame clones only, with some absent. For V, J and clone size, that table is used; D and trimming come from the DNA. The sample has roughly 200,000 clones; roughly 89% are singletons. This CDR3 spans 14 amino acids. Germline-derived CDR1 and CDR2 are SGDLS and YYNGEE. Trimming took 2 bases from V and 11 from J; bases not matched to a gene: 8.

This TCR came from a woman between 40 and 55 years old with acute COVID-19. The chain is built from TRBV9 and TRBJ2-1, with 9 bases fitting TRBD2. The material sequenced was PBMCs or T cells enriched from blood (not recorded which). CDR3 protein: CASSVLGTSLKQFF. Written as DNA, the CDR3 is TGTGCCAGCAGCGTGCTTGGGACTAGCCTGAAGCAGTTCTTC.